This TCR beta chain was sequenced in a study of shared clonotypes between healthy human individuals. Overall study: The study drew on a couple of women and a few men aged 18 to 49 as donors. Study outcomes and limitations: An effect of sequencing depth on clonotype sharing among donors was expected. Despite large depth, rarefaction showed incomplete sorted-subset sequencing.

Naive CD8 cells lacked CD45RO, underwent positive selection for CCR7 and left out terminally differentiated effector memory CD45RA+ cells. Among the donors, all were Caucasian adults who lived in Nashville, Tennessee. As regards this clone: Its antigen is undetermined.

Profiled with immunoSEQ multiplex PCR; TCRdb holds only in-frame clones, not every one. The sample holds approximately 2,000,000 clones, around 95% seen once. The ends lost 4 bases at V and 3 bases at J; junction bases unmatched: 9. In germline, CDR1 is SGHKS, CDR2 YYEKEE (reference sequence). This CDR3 is 15 amino acids long. This sequence was found in a young man in good health. Some clones in this sample may be carry-over from other donors' samples. The specimen was naive CD8+ T cells from PBMCs. This chain uses TRBV5-5 with TRBJ2-7, with 8 positions matching TRBD1. The CDR3 nucleotides are TGTGCCAGCAGCCATGGACAGGGATCTTTCTACGAGCAGTACTTC. This encodes CASSHGQGSFYEQYF.